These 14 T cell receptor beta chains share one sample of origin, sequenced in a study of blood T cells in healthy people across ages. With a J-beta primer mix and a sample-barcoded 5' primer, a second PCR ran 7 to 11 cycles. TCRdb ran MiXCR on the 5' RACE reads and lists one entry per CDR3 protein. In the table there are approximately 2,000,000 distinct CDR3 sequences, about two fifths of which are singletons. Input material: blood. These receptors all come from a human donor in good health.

The CDR3 nucleotides are TGTGCCATCACTCCGGGACTAGCAGGGGATGAGCAGTTCTTC. Translating it yields CAITPGLAGDEQFF. The chain uses TRBV10-3 and TRBJ2-1; 9 positions match TRBD2. The germline V gene has CDR1 ENHRY and CDR2 SYGVKD. V was pared by 7 bases and J by 8 bases, with 9 bases of the junction left unmatched. CDR3 length: 14 residues.

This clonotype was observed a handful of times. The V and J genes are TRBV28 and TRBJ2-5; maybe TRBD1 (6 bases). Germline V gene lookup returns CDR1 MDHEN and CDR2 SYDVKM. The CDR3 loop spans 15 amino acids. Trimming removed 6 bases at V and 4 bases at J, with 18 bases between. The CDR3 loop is CASSYLQGKGETQYF. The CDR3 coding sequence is TGTGCCAGCAGCTACCTACAGGGCAAGGGAGAGACCCAGTACTTC.

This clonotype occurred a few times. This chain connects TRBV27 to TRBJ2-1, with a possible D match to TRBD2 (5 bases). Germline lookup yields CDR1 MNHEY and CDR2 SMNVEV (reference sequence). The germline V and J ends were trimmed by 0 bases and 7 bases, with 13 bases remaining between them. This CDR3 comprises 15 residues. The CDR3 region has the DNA TGTGCCAGCAGTTTATCACGGGAAGCTACTAATGAGCAGTTCTTC. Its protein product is CASSLSREATNEQFF.

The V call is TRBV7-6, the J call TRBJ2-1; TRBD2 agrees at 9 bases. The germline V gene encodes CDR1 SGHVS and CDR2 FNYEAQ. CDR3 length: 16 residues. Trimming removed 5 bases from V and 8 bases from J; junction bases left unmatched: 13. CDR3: CASSLLIAGGPDEQFF. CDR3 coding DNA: TGTGCCAGCAGCCTCCTTATTGCGGGGGGGCCGGATGAGCAGTTCTTC.

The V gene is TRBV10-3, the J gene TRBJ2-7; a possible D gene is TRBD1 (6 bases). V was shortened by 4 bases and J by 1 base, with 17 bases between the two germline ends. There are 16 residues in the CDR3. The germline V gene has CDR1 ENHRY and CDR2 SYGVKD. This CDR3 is CAISGFPGTSSYEQYF. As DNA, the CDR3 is TGTGCCATCAGTGGATTTCCCGGGACATCGTCCTACGAGCAGTACTTC.

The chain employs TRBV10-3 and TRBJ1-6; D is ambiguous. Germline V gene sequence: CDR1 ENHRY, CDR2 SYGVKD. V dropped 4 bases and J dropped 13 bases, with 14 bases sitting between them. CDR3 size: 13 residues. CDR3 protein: CAISGPSAVPLHF. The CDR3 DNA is TGTGCCATCAGTGGGCCCTCGGCCGTCCCCCTCCACTTT.

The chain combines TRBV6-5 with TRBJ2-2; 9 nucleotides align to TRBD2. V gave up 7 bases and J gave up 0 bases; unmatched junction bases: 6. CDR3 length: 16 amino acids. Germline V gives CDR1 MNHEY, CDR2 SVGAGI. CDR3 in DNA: TGTGCCAGCAATAGGCTAGCGGGGACGAACACCGGGGAGCTGTTTTTT. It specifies CASNRLAGTNTGELFF.

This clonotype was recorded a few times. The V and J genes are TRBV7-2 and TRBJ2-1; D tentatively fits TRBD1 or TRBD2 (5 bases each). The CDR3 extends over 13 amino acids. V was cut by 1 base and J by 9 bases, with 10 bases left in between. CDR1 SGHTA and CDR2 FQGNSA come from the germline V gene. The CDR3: CASSLEWGREQFF. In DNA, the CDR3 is TGTGCCAGCAGCTTAGAATGGGGACGTGAGCAGTTCTTC.

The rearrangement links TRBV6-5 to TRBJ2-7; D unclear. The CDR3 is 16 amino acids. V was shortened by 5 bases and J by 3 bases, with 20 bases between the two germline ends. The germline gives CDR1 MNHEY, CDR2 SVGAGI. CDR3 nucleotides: TGTGCCAGCAGTACGACCCCAGTGGTTTTGGGCTACGAGCAGTACTTC. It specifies CASSTTPVVLGYEQYF.

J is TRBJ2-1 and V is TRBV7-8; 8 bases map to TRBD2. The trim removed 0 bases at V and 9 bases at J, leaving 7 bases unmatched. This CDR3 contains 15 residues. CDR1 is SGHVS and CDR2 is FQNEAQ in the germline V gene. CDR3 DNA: TGTGCCAGCAGCTTAGCGTCGGGGGGGCCTTTTGAGCAGTTCTTC. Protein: CASSLASGGPFEQFF.

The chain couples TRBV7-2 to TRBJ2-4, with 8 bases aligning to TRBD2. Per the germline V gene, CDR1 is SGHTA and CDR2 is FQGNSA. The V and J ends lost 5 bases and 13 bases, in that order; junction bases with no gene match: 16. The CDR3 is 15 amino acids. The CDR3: CASSPSGGNMGEQYF. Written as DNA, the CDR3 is TGTGCCAGCAGCCCCAGCGGGGGTAACATGGGAGAGCAGTACTTC.

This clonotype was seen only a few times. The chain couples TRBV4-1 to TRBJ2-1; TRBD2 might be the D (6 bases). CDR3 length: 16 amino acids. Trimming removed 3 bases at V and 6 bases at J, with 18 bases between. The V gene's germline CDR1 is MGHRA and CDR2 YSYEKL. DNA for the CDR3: TGCGCCAGCAGCCAGATGGGACTTCTCATATTCAATGAGCAGTTCTTC. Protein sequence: CASSQMGLLIFNEQFF.

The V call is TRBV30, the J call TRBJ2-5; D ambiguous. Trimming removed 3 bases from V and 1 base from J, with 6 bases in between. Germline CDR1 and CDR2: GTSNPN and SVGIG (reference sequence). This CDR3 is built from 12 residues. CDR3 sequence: CAWSASQETQYF. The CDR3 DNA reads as TGTGCCTGGAGCGCCAGCCAAGAGACCCAGTACTTC.

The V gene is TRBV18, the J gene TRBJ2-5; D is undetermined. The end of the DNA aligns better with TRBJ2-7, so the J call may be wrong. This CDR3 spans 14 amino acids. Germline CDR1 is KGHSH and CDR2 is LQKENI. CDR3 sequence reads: CASSRRADPYEQYF. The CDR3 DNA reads TGTGCCAGCTCCCGAAGGGCGGACCCCTACGAGCAGTACTTC.